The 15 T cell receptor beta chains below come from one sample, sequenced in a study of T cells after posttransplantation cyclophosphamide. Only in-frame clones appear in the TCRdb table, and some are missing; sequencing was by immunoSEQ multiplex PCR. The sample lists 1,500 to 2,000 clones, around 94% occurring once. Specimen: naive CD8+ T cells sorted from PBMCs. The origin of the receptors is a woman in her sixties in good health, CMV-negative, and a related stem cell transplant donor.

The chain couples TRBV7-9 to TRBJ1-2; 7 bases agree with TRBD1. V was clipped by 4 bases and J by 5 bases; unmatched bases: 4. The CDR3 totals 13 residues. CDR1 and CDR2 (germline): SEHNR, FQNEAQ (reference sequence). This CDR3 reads CASSSDRQYGYTF. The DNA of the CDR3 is TGTGCCAGCAGCTCGGACAGGCAATATGGCTACACCTTC.

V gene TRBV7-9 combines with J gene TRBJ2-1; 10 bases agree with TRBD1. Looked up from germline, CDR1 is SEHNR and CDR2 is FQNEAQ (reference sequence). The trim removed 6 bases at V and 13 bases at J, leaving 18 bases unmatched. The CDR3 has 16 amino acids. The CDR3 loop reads CASSRTNSGTGEIQFF. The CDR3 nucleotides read TGTGCCAGCAGTCGGACTAATTCCGGGACAGGGGAGATACAGTTCTTC. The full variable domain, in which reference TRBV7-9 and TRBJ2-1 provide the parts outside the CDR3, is DTGVSQNPRHKITKRGQNVTFRCDPISEHNRLYWYRQTLGQGPEFLTYFQNEAQLEKSRLLSDRFSAERPKGSFSTLEIQRTEQGDSAMYLCASSRTNSGTGEIQFFGPGTRLTVL.

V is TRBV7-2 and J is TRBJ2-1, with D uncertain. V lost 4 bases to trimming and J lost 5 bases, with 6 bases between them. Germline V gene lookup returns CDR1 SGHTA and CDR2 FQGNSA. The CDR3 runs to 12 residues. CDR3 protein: CASSSIDNEQFF. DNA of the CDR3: TGTGCCAGCAGCTCGATAGACAATGAGCAGTTCTTC.

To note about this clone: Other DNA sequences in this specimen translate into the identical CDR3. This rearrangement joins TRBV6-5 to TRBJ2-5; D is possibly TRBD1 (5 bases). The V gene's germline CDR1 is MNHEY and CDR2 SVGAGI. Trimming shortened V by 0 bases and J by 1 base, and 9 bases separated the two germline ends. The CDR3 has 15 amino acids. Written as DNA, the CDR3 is TGTGCCAGCAGTTACTCGGCAGGGCCCCAAGAGACCCAGTACTTC. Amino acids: CASSYSAGPQETQYF.

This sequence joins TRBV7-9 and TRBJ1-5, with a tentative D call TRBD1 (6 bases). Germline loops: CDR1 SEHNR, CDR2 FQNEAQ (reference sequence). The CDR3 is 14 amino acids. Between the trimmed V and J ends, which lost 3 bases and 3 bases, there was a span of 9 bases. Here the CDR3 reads CASSFGTLNQPQHF. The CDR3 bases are TGTGCCAGCAGCTTCGGGACACTCAATCAGCCCCAGCATTTT.

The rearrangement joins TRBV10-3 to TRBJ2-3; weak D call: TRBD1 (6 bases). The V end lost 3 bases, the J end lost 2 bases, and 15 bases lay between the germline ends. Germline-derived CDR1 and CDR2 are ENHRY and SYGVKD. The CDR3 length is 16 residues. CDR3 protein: CAISDGVKGVTDTQYF. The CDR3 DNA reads TGTGCCATCAGTGACGGGGTGAAGGGGGTCACAGATACGCAGTATTTT.

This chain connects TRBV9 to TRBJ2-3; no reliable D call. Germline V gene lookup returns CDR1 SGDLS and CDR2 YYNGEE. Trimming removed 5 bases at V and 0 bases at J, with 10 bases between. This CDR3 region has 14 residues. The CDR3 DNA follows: TGTGCCAGCAGTCCGGCGACTAGCACAGATACGCAGTATTTT. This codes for CASSPATSTDTQYF.

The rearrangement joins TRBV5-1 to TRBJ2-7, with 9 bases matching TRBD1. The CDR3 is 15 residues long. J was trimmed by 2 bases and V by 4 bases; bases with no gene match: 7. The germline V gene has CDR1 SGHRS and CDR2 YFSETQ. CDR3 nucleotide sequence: TGCGCCAGCAGCGCCCCGGGACAGGGAACCTACGAGCAGTACTTC. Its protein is CASSAPGQGTYEQYF.

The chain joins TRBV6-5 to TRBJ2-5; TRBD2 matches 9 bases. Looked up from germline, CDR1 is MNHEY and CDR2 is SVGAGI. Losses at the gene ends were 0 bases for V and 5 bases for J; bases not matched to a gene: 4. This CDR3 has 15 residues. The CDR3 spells CASSYSAGGKETQYF. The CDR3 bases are TGTGCCAGCAGTTACTCTGCGGGAGGGAAGGAGACCCAGTACTTC.

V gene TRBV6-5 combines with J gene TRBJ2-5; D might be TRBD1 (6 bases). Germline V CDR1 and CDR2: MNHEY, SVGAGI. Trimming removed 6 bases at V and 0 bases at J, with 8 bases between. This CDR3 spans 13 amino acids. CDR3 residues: CASRTGYQETQYF. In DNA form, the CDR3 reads TGTGCCAGCAGGACAGGCTACCAAGAGACCCAGTACTTC.

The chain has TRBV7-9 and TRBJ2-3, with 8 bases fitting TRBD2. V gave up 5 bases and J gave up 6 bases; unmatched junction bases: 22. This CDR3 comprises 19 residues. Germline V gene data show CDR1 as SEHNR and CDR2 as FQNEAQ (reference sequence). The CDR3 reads CASSLPTPGLVFVPDTQYF. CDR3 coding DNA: TGTGCCAGCAGCCTACCGACCCCGGGACTAGTCTTTGTCCCCGATACGCAGTATTTT.

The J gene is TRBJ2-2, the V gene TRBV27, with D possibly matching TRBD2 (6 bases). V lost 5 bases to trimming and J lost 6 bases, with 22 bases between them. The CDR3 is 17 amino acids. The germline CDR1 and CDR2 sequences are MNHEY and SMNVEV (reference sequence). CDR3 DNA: TGTGCCAGCAGTCCTTTGGACTATGCGCGAGGGGCCGGGGAGCTGTTTTTT. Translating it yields CASSPLDYARGAGELFF.

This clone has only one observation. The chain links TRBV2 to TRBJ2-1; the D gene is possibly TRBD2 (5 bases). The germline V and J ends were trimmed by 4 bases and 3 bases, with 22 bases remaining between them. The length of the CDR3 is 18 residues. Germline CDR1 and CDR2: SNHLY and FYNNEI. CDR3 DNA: TGTGCCAGCAGTGTCGCGGTTTTAGAGGGCAATCTCTACAATGAGCAGTTCTTC. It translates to CASSVAVLEGNLYNEQFF.

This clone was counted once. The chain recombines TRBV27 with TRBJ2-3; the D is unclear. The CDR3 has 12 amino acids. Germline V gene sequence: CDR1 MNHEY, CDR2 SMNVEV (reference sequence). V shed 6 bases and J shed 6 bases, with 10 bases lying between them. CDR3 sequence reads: CASSMLGDTQYF. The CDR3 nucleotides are TGTGCCAGCAGCATGCTCGGGGATACGCAGTATTTT.

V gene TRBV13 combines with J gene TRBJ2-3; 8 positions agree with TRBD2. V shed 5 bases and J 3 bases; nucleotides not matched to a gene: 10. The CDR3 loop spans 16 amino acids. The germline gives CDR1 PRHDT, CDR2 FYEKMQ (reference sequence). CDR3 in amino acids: CASSAREGRRTDTQYF. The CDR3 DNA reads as TGTGCCAGCAGCGCCCGGGAGGGCCGGAGGACAGATACGCAGTATTTT.